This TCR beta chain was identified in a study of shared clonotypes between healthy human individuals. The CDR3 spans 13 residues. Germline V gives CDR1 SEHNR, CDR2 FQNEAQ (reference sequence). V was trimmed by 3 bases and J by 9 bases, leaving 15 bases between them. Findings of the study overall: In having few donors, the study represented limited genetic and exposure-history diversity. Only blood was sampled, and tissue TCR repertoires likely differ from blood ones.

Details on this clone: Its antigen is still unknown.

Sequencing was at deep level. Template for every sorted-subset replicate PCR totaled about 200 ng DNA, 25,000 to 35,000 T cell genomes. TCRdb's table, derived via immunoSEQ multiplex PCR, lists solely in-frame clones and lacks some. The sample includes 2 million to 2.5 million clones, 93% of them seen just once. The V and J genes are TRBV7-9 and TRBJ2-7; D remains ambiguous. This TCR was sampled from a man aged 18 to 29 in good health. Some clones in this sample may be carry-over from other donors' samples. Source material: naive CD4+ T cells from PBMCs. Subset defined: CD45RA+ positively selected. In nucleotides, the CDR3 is TGTGCCAGCAGCTTCCCCGACGGGCAGAGGCAGTACTTC. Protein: CASSFPDGQRQYF.